The rows below give T cell receptor beta chains drawn from one sample of a study of T cell responses to AZD1222 COVID-19 vaccine. Libraries were prepared by immunoSEQ multiplex PCR; TCRdb keeps only in-frame clonotypes and omits some of them. The table records roughly 15,000 clones, about three quarters of them present only once. The sample here was peripheral blood, taken 28 days after the second AZD1222 dose. All receptors derive from an adult who received the AZD1222 COVID-19 vaccine. Both conserved end residues are part of each CDR3. Each record gives: clone size, V gene, J gene, D gene, CDR3 DNA, CDR3 protein. A D gene is named only where the DNA matches it firmly. Size tells how often a clone was seen (once, few, many) or the class of an expanded clone, and some rows leave it out.

clone size: -; V gene: TRBV27; J gene: TRBJ2-5; D gene: -; CDR3 DNA: TGTGCCAGCAGTGAAGACATTACAGAGACCCAGTACTTC; CDR3 protein: CASSEDITETQYF
clone size: -; V gene: TRBV28; J gene: TRBJ1-1; D gene: -; CDR3 DNA: TGTGCCAGCAGTGGGGGTCGGAACACTGAAGCTTTCTTT; CDR3 protein: CASSGGRNTEAFF
clone size: -; V gene: TRBV6-5; J gene: TRBJ1-1; D gene: -; CDR3 DNA: TGTGCCAGCAGTTACCGGGTCAGGGCACCTACTGAAGCTTTCTTT; CDR3 protein: CASSYRVRAPTEAFF
clone size: once; V gene: TRBV19; J gene: TRBJ2-3; D gene: -; CDR3 DNA: TGTGCCAGTAGGGGGCCGTCCGGAGATACGCAGTATTTT; CDR3 protein: CASRGPSGDTQYF
clone size: -; V gene: TRBV3-1/TRBV3-2; J gene: TRBJ1-2; D gene: -; CDR3 DNA: TGTGCCAGCAGCCACCAACCCGGACAGCGTGGGGGCTACACCTTC; CDR3 protein: CASSHQPGQRGGYTF
clone size: -; V gene: TRBV7-2; J gene: TRBJ2-1; D gene: TRBD2; CDR3 DNA: TGTGCCAGCAGCTGGGGCGGGAGGCGGGGGCTAAACAATGAGCAGTTCTTC; CDR3 protein: CASSWGGRRGLNNEQFF
clone size: few; V gene: TRBV7-2; J gene: TRBJ2-1; D gene: TRBD2; CDR3 DNA: TGTGCCAGCAGCTCACGACTAGCCGGTGAGCAGTTCTTC; CDR3 protein: CASSSRLAGEQFF
clone size: -; V gene: TRBV10-2; J gene: TRBJ2-2; D gene: -; CDR3 DNA: TGCGCCAGCAGCTCAGGGAGAGACACCGGGGAGCTGTTTTTT; CDR3 protein: CASSSGRDTGELFF
clone size: -; V gene: TRBV28; J gene: TRBJ1-1; D gene: -; CDR3 DNA: TGTGCCAGCCGCTACGAGGGGGACACTGAAGCTTTCTTT; CDR3 protein: CASRYEGDTEAFF
clone size: -; V gene: TRBV28; J gene: TRBJ1-2; D gene: -; CDR3 DNA: TGTGCCAGCAGAAACTCACAGGGTAATGGCTACACCTTC; CDR3 protein: CASRNSQGNGYTF
clone size: -; V gene: TRBV12-3/TRBV12-4; J gene: TRBJ2-7; D gene: -; CDR3 DNA: TGTGCCAGCATGGTACAGCCCTCCTACGAGCAGTACTTC; CDR3 protein: CASMVQPSYEQYF
clone size: -; V gene: TRBV3-1/TRBV3-2; J gene: TRBJ1-6; D gene: -; CDR3 DNA: TGTGCCAGCAGCCAGGGGCAGAATAATTCACCCCTCCACTTT; CDR3 protein: CASSQGQNNSPLHF
clone size: once; V gene: TRBV28; J gene: TRBJ2-7; D gene: -; CDR3 DNA: TGTGCCAGCAGTTTGTCCGGGAGTGGCTACGAGCAGTACTTC; CDR3 protein: CASSLSGSGYEQYF
clone size: -; V gene: TRBV11-3; J gene: TRBJ2-6; D gene: -; CDR3 DNA: TGTGCCAGCAGCTTTACCCTCCAGGGCAACGTCCTGACTTTC; CDR3 protein: CASSFTLQGNVLTF
clone size: -; V gene: TRBV5-8; J gene: TRBJ2-5; D gene: TRBD2; CDR3 DNA: TGTGCCAGCAGCCTGGGGACTAGCGGGGCCCGGGGGGAGACCCAGTACTTC; CDR3 protein: CASSLGTSGARGETQYF
clone size: -; V gene: TRBV2; J gene: TRBJ1-1; D gene: -; CDR3 DNA: TGTGCCAGCAGTGACTCGACAGGAGTTAACACTGAAGCTTTCTTT; CDR3 protein: CASSDSTGVNTEAFF
clone size: few; V gene: TRBV29-1; J gene: TRBJ2-5; D gene: TRBD2; CDR3 DNA: TGCAGCGTTGAGAGACTAGCCCACCAAGAGACCCAGTACTTC; CDR3 protein: CSVERLAHQETQYF
clone size: -; V gene: TRBV2; J gene: TRBJ2-4; D gene: -; CDR3 DNA: TGTGCCAGCACTAACAGGGTGTTCAAAAACATTCAGTACTTC; CDR3 protein: CASTNRVFKNIQYF
clone size: -; V gene: TRBV27; J gene: TRBJ1-1; D gene: -; CDR3 DNA: TGTGCCAGCAGTTTTTCGGGGGCAGACACTGAAGCTTTCTTT; CDR3 protein: CASSFSGADTEAFF
clone size: once; V gene: TRBV10-3; J gene: TRBJ2-6; D gene: -; CDR3 DNA: TGTGCCATCAGTGAGTCGAAGGGGGCTGGGGCCAACGTCCTGACTTTC; CDR3 protein: CAISESKGAGANVLTF
clone size: -; V gene: TRBV5-1; J gene: TRBJ2-2; D gene: -; CDR3 DNA: TGCGCCAGCAAGTCAGGGAGCGCGAACACCGGGGAGCTGTTTTTT; CDR3 protein: CASKSGSANTGELFF
clone size: -; V gene: TRBV5-4; J gene: TRBJ1-3; D gene: -; CDR3 DNA: TGTGCCAGCAGCTTATACGGGGGGCTCTCTGGAAACACCATATATTTT; CDR3 protein: CASSLYGGLSGNTIYF
clone size: -; V gene: TRBV6-5; J gene: TRBJ1-2; D gene: -; CDR3 DNA: TGTGCCAGCAGTTTTGCCAACAGGGTACCTAACTATGGCTACACCTTC; CDR3 protein: CASSFANRVPNYGYTF
clone size: -; V gene: TRBV18; J gene: TRBJ1-4; D gene: TRBD1; CDR3 DNA: TGTGCCAGCTCACCGCCGGGACAGAGTAATGAAAAACTGTTTTTT; CDR3 protein: CASSPPGQSNEKLFF
clone size: -; V gene: TRBV7-3; J gene: TRBJ2-7; D gene: TRBD1; CDR3 DNA: TGTGCCAGCAGCTCTCCAACCGCCGGGACAGGGGACTCCTACGAGCAGTACTTC; CDR3 protein: CASSSPTAGTGDSYEQYF
clone size: -; V gene: TRBV4-3; J gene: TRBJ2-3; D gene: -; CDR3 DNA: TGCGCCAGCAGCCAAGCCCCGGGGAGCACAGATACGCAGTATTTT; CDR3 protein: CASSQAPGSTDTQYF
clone size: -; V gene: TRBV19; J gene: TRBJ2-7; D gene: -; CDR3 DNA: TGTGCCAGTAGTATTAGCCTTATCTCCTACGAGCAGTACTTC; CDR3 protein: CASSISLISYEQYF
clone size: -; V gene: TRBV29-1; J gene: TRBJ1-1; D gene: -; CDR3 DNA: TGCAGCGTTGAAGGAGGGACTGAAGCTTTCTTT; CDR3 protein: CSVEGGTEAFF
clone size: -; V gene: TRBV24-1; J gene: TRBJ2-1; D gene: TRBD1; CDR3 DNA: TGTGCCACCAGTGACCCCGACAGGGATGCAAATGAGCAGTTCTTC; CDR3 protein: CATSDPDRDANEQFF
clone size: -; V gene: TRBV6-2/TRBV6-3; J gene: TRBJ2-7; D gene: TRBD2; CDR3 DNA: TGTGCCAGCAGTTCGGGAGGACGGAGCCTCTACGAGCAGTACTTC; CDR3 protein: CASSSGGRSLYEQYF
clone size: -; V gene: TRBV6-2/TRBV6-3; J gene: TRBJ2-5; D gene: -; CDR3 DNA: TGTGCCAGCAGTTACGGCGGCAGAGTAGGGACCCAGTACTTC; CDR3 protein: CASSYGGRVGTQYF
clone size: -; V gene: TRBV5-1; J gene: TRBJ1-5; D gene: TRBD1; CDR3 DNA: TGCGCCAGCAGCTTGGGACAGGGGGTTAATCAGCCCCAGCATTTT; CDR3 protein: CASSLGQGVNQPQHF
clone size: -; V gene: TRBV2; J gene: TRBJ2-3; D gene: -; CDR3 DNA: TGTGCTGAGGCGAGCATCACAGATACGCAGTATTTT; CDR3 protein: CAEASITDTQYF
clone size: -; V gene: TRBV9; J gene: TRBJ1-6; D gene: -; CDR3 DNA: TGTGCCAGCAGCGTGTCACTTTATAATTCACCCCTCCACTTT; CDR3 protein: CASSVSLYNSPLHF
clone size: once; V gene: TRBV11-2; J gene: TRBJ2-1; D gene: TRBD1; CDR3 DNA: TGTGCCAGCAGCCGCTGGGGACAGGGGAACAATGAGCAGTTCTTC; CDR3 protein: CASSRWGQGNNEQFF
clone size: -; V gene: TRBV28; J gene: TRBJ2-1; D gene: TRBD2; CDR3 DNA: TGTGCCAGCAGTCCCCTCGGTGTAGCGGGGGGCTACAATGAGCAGTTCTTC; CDR3 protein: CASSPLGVAGGYNEQFF
clone size: few; V gene: TRBV7-2; J gene: TRBJ1-6; D gene: -; CDR3 DNA: TGTGCCAGCAGCTTAAGGGAATCACCCCTCCACTTT; CDR3 protein: CASSLRESPLHF
clone size: -; V gene: TRBV5-1; J gene: TRBJ2-7; D gene: -; CDR3 DNA: TGCGCCAGCAGCCAGGACAGTATCTACGAGCAGTACTTC; CDR3 protein: CASSQDSIYEQYF
clone size: -; V gene: TRBV9; J gene: TRBJ1-1; D gene: TRBD1; CDR3 DNA: TGTGCCAGCAGCCAAGGGAATGACAGGGAGACCACTGAAGCTTTCTTT; CDR3 protein: CASSQGNDRETTEAFF
clone size: -; V gene: TRBV6-5; J gene: TRBJ1-1; D gene: -; CDR3 DNA: TGTGCCAGCAGTTCCGCGGGAGGGCCCCAGGGTGAAGCTTTCTTT; CDR3 protein: CASSSAGGPQGEAFF
clone size: -; V gene: TRBV11-3; J gene: TRBJ2-7; D gene: TRBD2; CDR3 DNA: TGTGCCAGCAGCTTAGGCCTCCTAGCGGGGGGGCAGTGCGAGCAGTACTTC; CDR3 protein: CASSLGLLAGGQCEQYF
clone size: -; V gene: TRBV28; J gene: TRBJ1-2; D gene: -; CDR3 DNA: TGTGCCAGCAGTTTAAGGGCACAAGCTAACTATGGCTACACCTTC; CDR3 protein: CASSLRAQANYGYTF